A selection of T cell receptor beta chains follows, all from one sample in a study of blood T cell repertoires in COVID-19. TCRdb's copy holds only in-frame clones and misses some; the assay was immunoSEQ multiplex PCR. The sample yields hundreds of thousands of clones, 89% seen once. Sequencing was carried out using peripheral blood. The receptor set was obtained from a man between 18 and 29 years old with COVID-19, enrolled during active disease. The CDR3 runs from the conserved cysteine through the conserved F or W. Fields, in order: clone size, V gene, J gene, D gene, CDR3 protein, CDR3 DNA. A D gene is named only where the DNA matches it firmly. Clone size is not always given. Where it is, it says once, few, many or a class for expanded clones.

>once|TRBV3-1/TRBV3-2|TRBJ2-3|-
CASSQDTSWTQYF
TGTGCCAGCAGCCAAGATACTAGTTGGACGCAGTATTTT
>-|TRBV19|TRBJ2-2|TRBD1
CASSPSGTGSPGELFF
TGTGCCAGTAGTCCCTCCGGGACAGGGAGCCCCGGGGAGCTGTTTTTT
>-|TRBV5-1|TRBJ1-2|-
CASSLSFYGYTF
TGCGCCAGCAGCTTGTCGTTCTATGGCTACACCTTC
>-|TRBV7-9|TRBJ1-2|-
CASSLVEDLDYGYTF
TGTGCCAGCAGCTTAGTGGAGGATTTGGACTATGGCTACACCTTC
>-|TRBV6-5|TRBJ1-2|TRBD1
CASSYHRDRGHRGYTF
TGTGCCAGCAGTTATCACCGGGACAGGGGGCATCGGGGCTACACCTTC
>-|TRBV7-6|TRBJ2-1|TRBD2
CASSLAEASGRNEQFF
TGTGCCAGCAGCTTAGCGGAGGCTAGCGGGAGAAATGAGCAGTTCTTC
>-|TRBV19|TRBJ1-2|-
CALGSGEGGYGYTF
TGTGCCTTAGGGTCTGGGGAAGGGGGCTATGGCTACACCTTC
>-|TRBV5-1|TRBJ2-3|-
CASSLVQGADTQYF
TGCGCCAGCAGCTTGGTTCAGGGCGCAGATACGCAGTATTTT
>-|TRBV29-1|TRBJ1-1|-
CSGTPGGTEAFF
TGCAGCGGAACCCCGGGGGGGACTGAAGCTTTCTTT
>-|TRBV9|TRBJ2-7|TRBD2
CASSVGEGYEQYF
TGTGCCAGCAGCGTAGGGGAGGGCTACGAGCAGTACTTC
>-|TRBV4-2|TRBJ2-1|TRBD2
CASSQVSREAPFF
TGTGCCAGCAGCCAAGTTTCGCGGGAGGCCCCGTTCTTC
>-|TRBV2|TRBJ2-1|TRBD2
CASRDSGTRGYNEQFF
TGTGCCAGCAGGGACTCCGGGACTAGGGGCTACAATGAGCAGTTCTTC
>-|TRBV29-1|TRBJ1-5|-
CSAVLAVKNQPQHF
TGCAGCGCCGTCCTTGCAGTCAAAAATCAGCCCCAGCATTTT
>-|TRBV29-1|TRBJ2-1|-
CSISRHNEQFF
TGCAGCATCAGTCGCCACAATGAGCAGTTCTTC
>-|TRBV30|TRBJ1-1|-
CAWSWGGNTEAFF
TGTGCCTGGAGTTGGGGGGGCAACACTGAAGCTTTCTTT
>-|TRBV5-4|TRBJ2-2|-
CASSSVTGELFF
TGTGCCAGCAGTTCCGTAACCGGGGAGCTGTTTTTT
>-|TRBV7-9|TRBJ2-5|-
CASSSEGGVLQETQYF
TGTGCCAGCAGCTCAGAGGGGGGGGTCCTTCAAGAGACCCAGTACTTC
>-|TRBV24-1|TRBJ2-1|TRBD2
CATSGERDSYNEQFF
TGTGCCACCAGTGGAGAGCGGGACTCCTACAATGAGCAGTTCTTC
>-|TRBV6-5|TRBJ1-5|TRBD1
CASSRTGFGNQPQHF
TGTGCCAGCAGCCGGACAGGTTTCGGCAATCAGCCCCAGCATTTT
>once|TRBV9|TRBJ1-1|-
CASSSRGTNTEAFF
TGTGCCAGCAGCTCCCGAGGTACGAACACTGAAGCTTTCTTT
>-|TRBV9|TRBJ2-3|-
CASSAQGDTQYF
TGTGCCAGCAGCGCCCAGGGAGATACGCAGTATTTT
>-|TRBV5-4|TRBJ2-3|-
CASSPGRDTDTQYF
TGTGCCAGCAGCCCCGGGAGAGACACAGATACGCAGTATTTT
>-|TRBV5-4|TRBJ2-3|TRBD2
CASSPKSAGGRSDTQYF
TGTGCCAGCAGCCCCAAATCAGCGGGGGGCCGGTCGGATACGCAGTATTTT
>-|TRBV7-9|TRBJ2-6|-
CASSLQGTGANVLTF
TGTGCCAGCAGCTTACAGGGTACTGGGGCCAACGTCCTGACTTTC
>-|TRBV18|TRBJ2-3|-
CASSPSVSSEYTDTQYF
TGTGCCAGCTCACCCTCGGTCAGCAGCGAATACACAGATACGCAGTATTTT
>-|TRBV7-8|TRBJ2-5|-
CASSLSAQRGQETQYF
TGTGCCAGCAGCTTATCAGCCCAAAGAGGGCAAGAGACCCAGTACTTC
>-|TRBV9|TRBJ2-3|TRBD2
CASSDLAGVDTQYF
TGTGCCAGCAGTGACCTAGCGGGAGTAGATACGCAGTATTTT
>-|TRBV6-4|TRBJ1-6|-
CASSDPVNSPLHF
TGTGCCAGCAGTGACCCCGTAAATTCACCCCTCCACTTT
>-|TRBV9|TRBJ2-2|TRBD2
CASSVGLAGGNTGELFF
TGTGCCAGCAGCGTCGGACTAGCGGGAGGAAACACCGGGGAGCTGTTTTTT
>-|TRBV5-8|TRBJ1-4|TRBD1
CASSPDFRGQGMANEKLFF
TGTGCCAGCAGCCCCGACTTTCGGGGACAGGGGATGGCTAATGAAAAACTGTTTTTT
>-|TRBV24-1|TRBJ2-7|TRBD1
CATSDPRQGTYEQYF
TGTGCCACCAGTGATCCCAGACAGGGGACGTACGAGCAGTACTTC
>-|TRBV28|TRBJ2-7|TRBD1
CASSVGQAKYYEQYF
TGTGCCAGCAGTGTGGGACAGGCAAAGTACTACGAGCAGTACTTC
>-|TRBV5-1|TRBJ2-7|TRBD2
CASSMGLTSGPDEQYF
TGCGCCAGCAGCATGGGGTTGACTAGCGGCCCAGACGAGCAGTACTTC
>-|TRBV9|TRBJ2-1|TRBD2
CASSVVTSGPLEQFF
TGTGCCAGCAGCGTAGTGACTAGCGGTCCCCTTGAGCAGTTCTTC
>-|TRBV11-2|TRBJ2-7|-
CASSSDRQVPYEQYF
TGTGCCAGCAGCTCAGACAGGCAGGTCCCGTACGAGCAGTACTTC
>-|TRBV11-3|TRBJ2-5|-
CASSLDFPWGQETQYF
TGTGCCAGCAGCTTAGATTTCCCTTGGGGGCAGGAGACCCAGTACTTC